This entry lists 5 T cell receptor beta chains sequenced from one sample in a study of blood T cell repertoires in COVID-19. The assay was immunoSEQ multiplex PCR, and TCRdb's table has in-frame clones only and misses some. The profile covers about 150,000 clones, with about 90% appearing a single time and 0.55% taken by the ten largest. Sequenced material: peripheral blood. All receptors come from a middle-aged man with acute or convalescent COVID-19.

The rearrangement uses TRBV30 and TRBJ2-2; D might be TRBD2 (6 bases). The CDR3 is 16 residues long. Germline values: CDR1 GTSNPN, CDR2 SVGIG (reference sequence). V lost 3 bases to trimming and J lost 6 bases, with 20 bases between them. The CDR3 sequence: CAWSSFIGDWAGELFF. CDR3 nucleotide sequence: TGTGCCTGGAGCTCATTTATAGGGGACTGGGCCGGGGAGCTGTTTTTT.

This sequence joins TRBV4-1 and TRBJ1-1; D remains unclear. The germline gives CDR1 MGHRA, CDR2 YSYEKL. The V gene lost 0 bases and the J gene lost 0 bases, with 8 bases spanning the gap. The CDR3 runs to 15 residues. The CDR3 DNA reads TGCGCCAGCAGCCAAGAAACAGTTATGAACACTGAAGCTTTCTTT. It specifies CASSQETVMNTEAFF.

This chain links TRBV6-6 with TRBJ1-3, with 9 bases fitting TRBD1. J was trimmed by 0 bases and V by 5 bases; bases with no gene match: 8. Germline CDR1 and CDR2: MNHNY and SVGAGI (reference sequence). The CDR3 totals 17 residues. This chain's CDR3 is CASSRVQGASSGNTIYF. For the CDR3, the DNA is TGTGCCAGCAGTCGTGTACAGGGGGCTAGCTCTGGAAACACCATATATTTT.

The chain couples TRBV7-9 to TRBJ2-7; D perhaps matches TRBD1 (6 bases). Trimming left V 4 bases short and J 1 base short, with 8 bases between. Germline values: CDR1 SEHNR, CDR2 FQNEAQ (reference sequence). This CDR3 is built from 13 residues. The CDR3 DNA sequence: TGTGCCAGCAGCTCCCAGGGGTCCTACGAGCAGTACGTC. It encodes CASSSQGSYEQYV.

The chain links TRBV23-1 to TRBJ2-7; TRBD1 matches at 11 bases. TRBV23-1 is labeled an ORF, and its function is uncertain. Losses at the gene ends were 4 bases for V and 6 bases for J; bases not matched to a gene: 11. The CDR3 is 16 residues long. The CDR3 protein is CASSRLDRGQLCEQYV. DNA for the CDR3: TGCGCCAGCAGTCGATTGGACAGGGGGCAGCTCTGCGAGCAGTACGTC.